A single sample gave rise to the 31 T cell receptor beta chains below, sequenced in a study of cytomegalovirus exposure and HLA in healthy donors. With 60 Vbeta and 13 Jbeta primers, the PCR was carried out. The data were produced by immunoSEQ multiplex PCR, yet TCRdb's version contains in-frame clones alone and is incomplete. The profile shows approximately 91,000 clones, approximately 69% of them singletons. The sequenced material came from PBMCs. These receptors all come from a female donor in good health and CMV-seronegative.

The chain joins TRBV5-1 to TRBJ2-1; D call uncertain. Deletions cut 0 bases from V and 7 bases from J, with 8 bases between. The CDR3 contains 13 residues. The germline V gene has CDR1 SGHRS and CDR2 YFSETQ. Here the CDR3 reads CASSLVPENEQFF. In DNA, the CDR3 is TGCGCCAGCAGCTTGGTTCCGGAGAATGAGCAGTTCTTC.

V gene TRBV10-2 combines with J gene TRBJ1-3, with 10 bases lining up with TRBD1. The ends lost 7 bases at V and 4 bases at J; junction bases unmatched: 4. Per germline, CDR1 WSHSY and CDR2 SAAADI. The CDR3 covers 14 residues. The CDR3: CASKGQGQGNTIYF. The CDR3 DNA follows: TGCGCCAGCAAGGGACAGGGGCAAGGAAACACCATATATTTT.

Only one count was recorded for this clone. The genes are TRBV30 and TRBJ2-7; the match to TRBD1 covers 8 bases. This CDR3 is 13 amino acids long. From germline, CDR1 is GTSNPN and CDR2 SVGIG (reference sequence). Germline trimming cut 5 bases from V and 3 bases from J; bases unmatched to any gene: 6. CDR3 nucleotides: TGTGCCTGGGTACAGGGGGGAAGCTACGAGCAGTACTTC. This gives the protein CAWVQGGSYEQYF.

CDR3 nucleotides: TGCGCCAGCAGTGAGCAGTTCTATGGCTACACCTTC. This encodes CASSEQFYGYTF. This sequence joins TRBV10-2 and TRBJ1-2; D is unclear. Trimming removed 2 bases at V and 4 bases at J, with 5 bases between. Germline V gene sequence: CDR1 WSHSY, CDR2 SAAADI. The CDR3 loop spans 12 amino acids.

CDR3 bases: TGTGCCGTACAACAGGGGGAACACAATGAGCAGTTCTTC. Translated, it gives CAVQQGEHNEQFF. The rearrangement uses TRBV6-1 and TRBJ2-1; 8 bases match TRBD1. Germline V gene lookup returns CDR1 MNHNS and CDR2 SASEGT. Losses at the gene ends were 11 bases for V and 5 bases for J; bases not matched to a gene: 8. The CDR3 extends over 13 amino acids.

The J gene is TRBJ1-1, the V gene TRBV27; TRBD1 is a possible D gene (5 bases). The length of the CDR3 is 15 residues. Germline loops: CDR1 MNHEY, CDR2 SMNVEV (reference sequence). V was clipped by 4 bases and J by 0 bases, with 12 bases between them. The CDR3 DNA reads as TGTGCCAGCAGTTCAACAGGTGGGCTGAACACTGAAGCTTTCTTT. As protein: CASSSTGGLNTEAFF.

V usage is TRBV19 and J usage is TRBJ2-1, with TRBD2 identical over 7 bases. Germline V CDR1 and CDR2: LNHDA, SQIVND (reference sequence). This CDR3 has 15 amino acids. V was clipped by 4 bases and J by 6 bases; unmatched bases: 9. CDR3 protein: CASSTPTSQGNEQFF. CDR3 DNA sequence: TGTGCCAGTAGTACCCCGACTAGCCAGGGCAATGAGCAGTTCTTC.

V is TRBV30 and J is TRBJ1-2; D gene uncertain. Trimming pared 0 bases from V and 8 bases from J, leaving 13 bases between. The germline CDR1 and CDR2 sequences are GTSNPN and SVGIG (reference sequence). The CDR3 is 13 residues long. CDR3 sequence reads: CAWSVSGIRGYTF. The CDR3 coding sequence is TGTGCCTGGAGTGTTTCGGGGATTCGGGGCTACACCTTC.

The chain carries TRBV7-6 and TRBJ2-7; D is perhaps TRBD1 (6 bases). The V end lost 1 base, the J end lost 3 bases, and 13 bases lay between the germline ends. This CDR3 is 15 amino acids long. Germline CDR1 is SGHVS and CDR2 is FNYEAQ. CDR3 protein: CASSLEAGDHYEQYF. The CDR3 DNA follows: TGTGCCAGCAGCTTAGAGGCAGGGGATCACTACGAGCAGTACTTC.

This clone appeared a few times. The V and J genes are TRBV19 and TRBJ2-5; the D gene is possibly TRBD1 (7 bases). Germline V gives CDR1 LNHDA, CDR2 SQIVND (reference sequence). There are 15 residues in the CDR3. Trimming took off 3 bases at V and 3 bases at J, with 14 bases between the two ends. CDR3 nucleotide sequence: TGTGCCAGTAGTATCGGCGGGACAGCTAAAGAGACCCAGTACTTC. Protein product: CASSIGGTAKETQYF.

The gene calls are TRBV30 and TRBJ2-2; D perhaps matches TRBD2 (7 bases). Trimming shortened V by 3 bases and J by 4 bases, and 18 bases separated the two germline ends. The CDR3 has 16 amino acids. Germline CDR1 is GTSNPN and CDR2 is SVGIG (reference sequence). The CDR3 DNA reads as TGTGCCTGGAGGCCGTTGGGGGGGCAGAGCACCGGGGAGCTGTTTTTT. Amino acid sequence: CAWRPLGGQSTGELFF.

As for this clone: The germline gene is not matched at one end of the junction; a read error may be the cause. The genes are TRBV7-9 and TRBJ1-1; D may be TRBD1 (5 bases). The CDR3 totals 13 residues. CDR1 is SEHNR and CDR2 is FQNEAQ in the germline V gene (reference sequence). CDR3: CSSSPSGGSEAFF. For the CDR3, the DNA is TGTTCCAGCAGCCCCTCGGGGGGTTCTGAAGCTTTCTTT.

The V gene is TRBV10-3, the J gene TRBJ1-6, with 10 nucleotides matching TRBD1. The CDR3 length is 15 residues. The ends lost 10 bases at V and 9 bases at J; junction bases unmatched: 12. Germline CDR1 reads ENHRY; CDR2 reads SYGVKD. CDR3 in amino acids: CATVDRDRGFSPLHF. The CDR3 DNA follows: TGTGCCACAGTGGACCGGGACAGGGGTTTTTCACCCCTCCACTTT.

This chain joins TRBV27 and TRBJ1-3; D might be TRBD1 (6 bases). V was shortened by 5 bases and J by 2 bases, with 16 bases between the two germline ends. The germline gives CDR1 MNHEY, CDR2 SMNVEV (reference sequence). The CDR3 length is 16 residues. The CDR3 DNA is TGTGCCAGCAGTCCTGGGAGGGGGAAGGCTGGAAACACCATATATTTT. This gives the protein CASSPGRGKAGNTIYF.

This clone was detected only a few times. This sequence joins TRBV19 and TRBJ1-1; the match to TRBD1 covers 7 bases. V trimming: 7 bases; J trimming: 4 bases; junction bases outside the gene matches: 9. Germline loops: CDR1 LNHDA, CDR2 SQIVND (reference sequence). The CDR3 totals 14 residues. The CDR3 DNA reads TGTGCCAGTACCCTCCGACAGGGCGCCACTGAAGCTTTCTTT. It yields the protein CASTLRQGATEAFF.

The chain combines TRBV13 with TRBJ2-6; a possible D gene is TRBD1 (5 bases). Between the trimmed V and J ends, which lost 5 bases and 2 bases, there was a span of 13 bases. Germline V gives CDR1 PRHDT, CDR2 FYEKMQ (reference sequence). The CDR3 covers 16 residues. The CDR3 spells CASSRTRDTGANVLTF. The CDR3 region has the DNA TGTGCCAGCAGCAGAACCAGGGATACTGGGGCCAACGTCCTGACTTTC.

As for this clone: Other DNA sequences in the sample encode the same CDR3. This chain uses TRBV2 with TRBJ1-5; TRBD1 is a possible D gene (6 bases). The V end lost 6 bases, the J end lost 3 bases, and 15 bases lay between the germline ends. The germline V gene has CDR1 SNHLY and CDR2 FYNNEI. The CDR3 is 15 amino acids. Written as DNA, the CDR3 is TGTGCCAGCAGCGGGACAACCAACTTCAATCAGCCCCAGCATTTT. Its translation is CASSGTTNFNQPQHF.

This clone was seen only a few times. V is TRBV12-5 and J is TRBJ2-1; TRBD1 agrees at 8 bases. The ends lost 7 bases at V and 8 bases at J; junction bases unmatched: 7. Germline V gene sequence: CDR1 LGHNT, CDR2 FRNRAP. This CDR3 is built from 13 residues. In DNA, the CDR3 is TGTGCTAGTGTTTGGACAGGGTTTGATGAGCAGTTCTTC. Protein sequence: CASVWTGFDEQFF.

J is TRBJ1-2 and V is TRBV28, with TRBD1 matching over 8 bases. The CDR3 contains 13 residues. V gave up 6 bases and J gave up 7 bases; unmatched junction bases: 7. Germline V lookup: CDR1 MDHEN, CDR2 SYDVKM. CDR3 DNA: TGTGCCAGCAGGTCCCAGGGGGCATCTGGCTACACCTTC. It codes for CASRSQGASGYTF.

This clone has more than one count but fewer than ten. J is TRBJ2-1 and V is TRBV7-3, with 9 positions matching TRBD2. This CDR3 spans 15 amino acids. Germline loops: CDR1 SGHTA, CDR2 FQGTGA. The V segment lost 3 bases and the J segment 4 bases; nucleotides outside the gene matches: 4. CDR3 loop: CASSLIAGAYNEQFF. In nucleotides, the CDR3 is TGTGCCAGCAGCTTGATAGCGGGAGCTTACAATGAGCAGTTCTTC.

The table lists this clone with a few counts. Other DNA sequences within the sample encode an identical CDR3. DNA of the CDR3: TGTGCCTGGACCTCGGGATACACTGAAGCTTTCTTT. This gives the protein CAWTSGYTEAFF. The rearrangement links TRBV30 to TRBJ1-1; D remains ambiguous. Germline V gene data show CDR1 as GTSNPN and CDR2 as SVGIG (reference sequence). Trimming left V 4 bases short and J 3 bases short, with 9 bases between. The CDR3 loop spans 12 amino acids.

The V gene is TRBV9, the J gene TRBJ2-7; 7 bases fit TRBD1. With 3 bases clipped from V and 2 bases from J, the junction kept 11 bases outside the gene matches. Germline V gene sequence: CDR1 SGDLS, CDR2 YYNGEE. The CDR3 totals 16 residues. This CDR3 is CASSDRDSYPPYEQYF. DNA for the CDR3: TGTGCCAGCAGCGACCGGGACAGTTATCCTCCCTACGAGCAGTACTTC.

Here the CDR3 DNA reads TGCGCCAGCAGCTTGGGACAGCAGCAAGAGACCCAGTACTTC. Protein sequence: CASSLGQQQETQYF. The chain employs TRBV5-1 and TRBJ2-5, with D possibly matching TRBD1 (5 bases). The CDR3 is 14 amino acids. CDR1 is SGHRS and CDR2 is YFSETQ in the germline V gene. V lost 0 bases to trimming and J lost 2 bases, with 8 bases between them.

The rearrangement uses TRBV2 and TRBJ1-1; weak D call: TRBD1 (5 bases). The CDR3 runs to 15 residues. Trimming left V 5 bases short and J 0 bases short, with 13 bases between. Per germline, CDR1 SNHLY and CDR2 FYNNEI. In nucleotides, the CDR3 is TGTGCCAGCAGTCAGGAGGGGCGGATGAACACTGAAGCTTTCTTT. This translates into CASSQEGRMNTEAFF.

The chain uses TRBV28 and TRBJ1-4; D gene ambiguous. Between the trimmed V and J ends, which lost 2 bases and 7 bases, there was a span of 20 bases. The CDR3 is made up of 17 amino acids. Germline V lookup: CDR1 MDHEN, CDR2 SYDVKM. The CDR3 here is CASSLLSPSGFLEKLFF. The CDR3 nucleotides read TGTGCCAGCAGTTTACTCTCCCCCAGCGGGTTCCTTGAAAAACTGTTTTTT. The variable domain in full, with the rest retrieved from reference TRBV28 and TRBJ1-4, is DVKVTQSSRYLVKRTGEKVFLECVQDMDHENMFWYRQDPGLGLRLIYFSYDVKMKEKGDIPEGYSVSREKKERFSLILESASTNQTSMYLCASSLLSPSGFLEKLFFGSGTQLSVL.

The J gene is TRBJ1-2, the V gene TRBV19; TRBD1 is a possible D gene (6 bases). The CDR3 consists of 12 residues. The germline CDR1 and CDR2 sequences are LNHDA and SQIVND (reference sequence). V gave up 7 bases and J gave up 5 bases, with 11 bases separating them. DNA of the CDR3: TGTGCCAGTACCCTGGGGGCGTATGGCTACACCTTC. This encodes CASTLGAYGYTF. Looking up the rest from reference TRBV19 and TRBJ1-2 gives the full variable domain: DGGITQSPKYLFRKEGQNVTLSCEQNLNHDAMYWYRQDPGQGLRLIYYSQIVNDFQKGDIAEGYSVSREKKESFPLTVTSAQKNPTAFYLCASTLGAYGYTFGSGTRLTVV.

V gene TRBV30 combines with J gene TRBJ2-2; D may be TRBD1 (5 bases). Per germline, CDR1 GTSNPN and CDR2 SVGIG (reference sequence). The CDR3 consists of 12 residues. V was pared by 3 bases and J by 6 bases, with 8 bases between. In DNA, the CDR3 is TGTGCCTGGAGAGCAGGGCCCGGGGAGCTGTTTTTT. This translates into CAWRAGPGELFF. Full variable domain (remainder filled in from reference TRBV30 and TRBJ2-2): SQTIHQWPATLVQPVGSPLSLECTVEGTSNPNLYWYRQAAGRGLQLLFYSVGIGQISSEVPQNLSASRPQDRQFILSSKKLLLSDSGFYLCAWRAGPGELFFGEGSRLTVL.

This clone showed up just a few times. The rearrangement links TRBV6-1 to TRBJ1-1; tentative D call: TRBD1 (6 bases). Germline V lookup: CDR1 MNHNS, CDR2 SASEGT. This CDR3 contains 14 residues. V was trimmed by 7 bases and J by 0 bases, leaving 12 bases between them. Here the CDR3 DNA reads TGTGCCAGCACCGCCGGACAGATGAACACTGAAGCTTTCTTT. Its translation is CASTAGQMNTEAFF.

The chain uses TRBV6-5 and TRBJ2-3; D remains unclear. CDR1 is MNHEY, CDR2 SVGAGI, per germline. Trimming left V 4 bases short and J 3 bases short, with 5 bases between. The CDR3 runs 12 residues. In DNA form, the CDR3 reads TGTGCCAGCAGTTCCCCGACAGATACGCAGTATTTT. It encodes CASSSPTDTQYF.

J is TRBJ2-2 and V is TRBV9; 7 nucleotides align to TRBD2. Germline assignment: CDR1 SGDLS and CDR2 YYNGEE. Unmatched junction bases numbered 2, after V lost 3 bases and J lost 3 bases. The CDR3 is 14 amino acids. The CDR3 nucleotides are TGTGCCAGCAGCGCTAGCGGTTACACCGGGGAGCTGTTTTTT. As protein: CASSASGYTGELFF.

The chain uses TRBV19 and TRBJ2-7; D perhaps matches TRBD1 (5 bases). V dropped 5 bases and J dropped 0 bases, with 11 bases sitting between them. The CDR3 covers 14 residues. The germline V gene has CDR1 LNHDA and CDR2 SQIVND (reference sequence). The CDR3 DNA reads as TGTGCCAGTAGTCCCCAGGGCCCCTCCTACGAGCAGTACTTC. Its protein is CASSPQGPSYEQYF. Looking up the rest from reference TRBV19 and TRBJ2-7 gives the full variable domain: DGGITQSPKYLFRKEGQNVTLSCEQNLNHDAMYWYRQDPGQGLRLIYYSQIVNDFQKGDIAEGYSVSREKKESFPLTVTSAQKNPTAFYLCASSPQGPSYEQYFGPGTRLTVT.